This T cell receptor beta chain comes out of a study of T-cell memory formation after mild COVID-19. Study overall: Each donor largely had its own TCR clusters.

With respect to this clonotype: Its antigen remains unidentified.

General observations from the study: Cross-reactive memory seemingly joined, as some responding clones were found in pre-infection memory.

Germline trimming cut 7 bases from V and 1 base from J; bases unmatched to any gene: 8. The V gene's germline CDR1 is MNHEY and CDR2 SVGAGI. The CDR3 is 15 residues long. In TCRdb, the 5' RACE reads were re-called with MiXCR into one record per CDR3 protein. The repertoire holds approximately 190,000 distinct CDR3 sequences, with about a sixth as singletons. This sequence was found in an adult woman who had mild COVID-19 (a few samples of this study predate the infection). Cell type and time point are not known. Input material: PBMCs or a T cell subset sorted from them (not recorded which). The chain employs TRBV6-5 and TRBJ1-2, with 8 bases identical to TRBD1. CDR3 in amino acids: CASTRQGRFNYGYTF. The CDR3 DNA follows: TGTGCCAGCACCCGACAGGGGAGATTTAACTATGGCTACACCTTC.